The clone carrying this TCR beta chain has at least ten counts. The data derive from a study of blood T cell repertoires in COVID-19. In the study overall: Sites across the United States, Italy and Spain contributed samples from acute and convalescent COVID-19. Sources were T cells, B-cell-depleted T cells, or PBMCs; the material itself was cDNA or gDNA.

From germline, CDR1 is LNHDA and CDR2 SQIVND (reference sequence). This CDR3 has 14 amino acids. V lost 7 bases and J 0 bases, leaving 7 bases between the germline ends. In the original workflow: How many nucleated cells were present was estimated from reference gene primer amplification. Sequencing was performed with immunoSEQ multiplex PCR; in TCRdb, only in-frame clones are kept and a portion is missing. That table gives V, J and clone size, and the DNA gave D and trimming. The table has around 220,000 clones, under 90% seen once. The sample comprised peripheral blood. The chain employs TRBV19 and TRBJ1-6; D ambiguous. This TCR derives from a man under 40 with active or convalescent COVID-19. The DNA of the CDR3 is TGTGCCAGTACGATCGGCTCCTATAATTCACCCCTCCACTTT. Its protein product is CASTIGSYNSPLHF.